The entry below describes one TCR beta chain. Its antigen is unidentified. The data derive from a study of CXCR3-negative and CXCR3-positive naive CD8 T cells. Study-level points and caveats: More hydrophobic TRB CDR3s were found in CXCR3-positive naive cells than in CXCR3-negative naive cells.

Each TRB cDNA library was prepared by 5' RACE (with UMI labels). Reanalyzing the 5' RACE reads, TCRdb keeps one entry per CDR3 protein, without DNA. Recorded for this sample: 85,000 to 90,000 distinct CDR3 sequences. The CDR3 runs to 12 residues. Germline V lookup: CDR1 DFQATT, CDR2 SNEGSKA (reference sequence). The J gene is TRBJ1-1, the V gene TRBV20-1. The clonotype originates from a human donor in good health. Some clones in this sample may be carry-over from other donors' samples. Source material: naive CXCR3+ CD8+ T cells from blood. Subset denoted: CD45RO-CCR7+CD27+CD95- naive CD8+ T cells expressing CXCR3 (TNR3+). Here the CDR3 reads CSVREGDTEAFF.